This is a list of T cell receptor beta chains from one sample in a study of metastatic and nonmetastatic thyroid tumors. With MiXCR, TCRdb reprocessed the PCR reads. Here the sample spans about 16,000 clones, 9.5% to 15% being singletons. Sample: blood. These receptors were obtained from a female donor with papillary thyroid cancer or a benign thyroid nodule (not recorded which). Some clones in this sample may be carry-over from other donors' samples. The CDR3 runs from the conserved cysteine through the conserved F or W. D genes are given only for firm matches. Clone size is stated in some rows and not others, as once, few, many or a class when expanded.

D gene: .; V gene: TRBV10-3; clone size: many; J gene: TRBJ2-7; CDR3 protein: CAISESAGTYEQYF; CDR3 DNA: TGTGCCATCAGTGAGTCGGCAGGAACTTACGAGCAGTACTTC
D gene: .; V gene: TRBV28; clone size: .; J gene: TRBJ1-5; CDR3 protein: CASSSLARGRRGNQPQHF; CDR3 DNA: TGTGCCAGCAGCAGCCTGGCACGGGGTCGGCGAGGCAATCAGCCCCAGCATTTT
D gene: .; V gene: TRBV7-3; clone size: many; J gene: TRBJ2-3; CDR3 protein: CASSPDGNTDTQYF; CDR3 DNA: TGTGCCAGCAGCCCGGACGGGAACACAGATACGCAGTATTTT
D gene: .; V gene: TRBV7-3; clone size: many; J gene: TRBJ1-5; CDR3 protein: CASAQGADQPQHF; CDR3 DNA: TGTGCCAGCGCCCAAGGGGCTGATCAGCCCCAGCATTTT
D gene: TRBD1; V gene: TRBV5-1; clone size: many; J gene: TRBJ2-6; CDR3 protein: CASSRQGASSGANVLTF; CDR3 DNA: TGCGCCAGCAGCAGACAGGGGGCCAGCTCTGGGGCCAACGTCCTGACTTTC
D gene: .; V gene: TRBV12-3/TRBV12-4; clone size: few; J gene: TRBJ1-6; CDR3 protein: CASSFWGGGSPLHF; CDR3 DNA: TGTGCCAGCAGTTTTTGGGGGGGTGGTTCACCCCTCCACTTT
D gene: TRBD2; V gene: TRBV11-2; clone size: many; J gene: TRBJ2-7; CDR3 protein: CASSPGIAGVEEQYF; CDR3 DNA: TGTGCCAGCAGCCCAGGGATAGCGGGAGTGGAAGAGCAGTACTTC
D gene: .; V gene: TRBV20-1; clone size: many; J gene: TRBJ2-1; CDR3 protein: CSAPTGTQQFF; CDR3 DNA: TGCAGTGCTCCCACCGGGACCCAGCAGTTCTTC
D gene: .; V gene: TRBV7-9; clone size: few; J gene: TRBJ2-1; CDR3 protein: CASSPYDNEQFF; CDR3 DNA: TGTGCCAGCAGCCCCTACGACAATGAGCAGTTCTTC
D gene: TRBD2; V gene: TRBV7-2; clone size: many; J gene: TRBJ2-3; CDR3 protein: CASSPWTSGDPAGQYF; CDR3 DNA: TGTGCCAGCAGCCCTTGGACTAGCGGGGACCCCGCGGGGCAGTATTTT
D gene: TRBD2; V gene: TRBV6-4; clone size: few; J gene: TRBJ2-3; CDR3 protein: CASSYKSGSLDTQYF; CDR3 DNA: TGTGCCAGCAGTTACAAGAGCGGGAGCTTAGATACGCAATATTTT
D gene: .; V gene: TRBV6-1; clone size: .; J gene: TRBJ2-2; CDR3 protein: CSSRSGSGELFF; CDR3 DNA: TGTTCCAGCCGATCCGGGTCCGGTGAGCTGTTTTTT
D gene: .; V gene: TRBV6-5; clone size: many; J gene: TRBJ1-5; CDR3 protein: CASSPRLPGSGGSNQPQHF; CDR3 DNA: TGTGCCAGCAGTCCCCGACTTCCAGGAAGCGGGGGAAGCAATCAGCCCCAGCATTTT
D gene: .; V gene: TRBV5-4; clone size: few; J gene: TRBJ2-5; CDR3 protein: CASSSGYREETQYF; CDR3 DNA: TGTGCCAGCAGCTCTGGATACCGGGAAGAGACCCAGTACTTC
D gene: TRBD1; V gene: TRBV6-1; clone size: many; J gene: TRBJ1-5; CDR3 protein: CASSTRQGLQPQHF; CDR3 DNA: TGTGCCAGCAGTACCCGACAGGGGCTTCAGCCCCAGCATTTT
D gene: TRBD2; V gene: TRBV7-3; clone size: .; J gene: TRBJ2-2; CDR3 protein: CASSFGAGGLTGELFF; CDR3 DNA: TGTGCCAGCAGCTTTGGTGCGGGGGGGCTTACCGGGGAGCTGTTTTTT
D gene: .; V gene: TRBV30; clone size: .; J gene: TRBJ2-3; CDR3 protein: CAWGVVGGGADTQYF; CDR3 DNA: TGTGCCTGGGGTGTTGTGGGAGGGGGCGCAGATACGCAGTATTTT
D gene: .; V gene: TRBV27; clone size: .; J gene: TRBJ1-2; CDR3 protein: CASSLSSGTRDYTF; CDR3 DNA: TGTGCCAGCAGTTTATCCTCCGGGACACGCGACTACACCTTC
D gene: TRBD2; V gene: TRBV20-1; clone size: .; J gene: TRBJ2-7; CDR3 protein: CRAIFQREFNEQYF; CDR3 DNA: TGCAGGGCTATTTTCCAGCGGGAGTTCAACGAGCAGTACTTC
D gene: .; V gene: TRBV2; clone size: many; J gene: TRBJ1-3; CDR3 protein: CASSVTTSGNTIYF; CDR3 DNA: TGTGCCAGCAGTGTTACAACTTCTGGAAACACCATATATTTT
D gene: TRBD1; V gene: TRBV5-1; clone size: many; J gene: TRBJ2-7; CDR3 protein: CASSLPGTGAEQYF; CDR3 DNA: TGCGCCAGCAGTCTCCCAGGGACAGGGGCCGAGCAGTACTTC
D gene: TRBD2; V gene: TRBV7-2; clone size: many; J gene: TRBJ2-7; CDR3 protein: CASSLASGGAYEQYF; CDR3 DNA: TGTGCCAGCAGCTTAGCTAGCGGGGGGGCCTACGAGCAGTACTTC
D gene: .; V gene: TRBV11-3; clone size: many; J gene: TRBJ2-1; CDR3 protein: CASSLGVYNEQFF; CDR3 DNA: TGTGCCAGCAGCTTAGGGGTATACAATGAGCAGTTCTTC
D gene: .; V gene: TRBV5-1; clone size: many; J gene: TRBJ2-3; CDR3 protein: CASSPTSTDTQYF; CDR3 DNA: TGCGCCAGCAGCCCTACAAGCACAGATACGCAGTATTTT
D gene: .; V gene: TRBV2; clone size: many; J gene: TRBJ2-2; CDR3 protein: CASSTDTGELFF; CDR3 DNA: TGTGCCAGCAGTACCGACACCGGGGAGCTGTTTTTT
D gene: TRBD1; V gene: TRBV5-6; clone size: many; J gene: TRBJ1-1; CDR3 protein: CASSWGQGWTEAFF; CDR3 DNA: TGTGCCAGCAGCTGGGGACAGGGTTGGACTGAAGCTTTCTTT
D gene: .; V gene: TRBV5-5; clone size: many; J gene: TRBJ2-5; CDR3 protein: CASSPGLGGGAETQYF; CDR3 DNA: TGTGCCAGCAGCCCTGGGTTAGGGGGAGGCGCGGAGACCCAGTACTTC
D gene: TRBD2; V gene: TRBV3-1; clone size: many; J gene: TRBJ2-7; CDR3 protein: CASTSGSYEQYF; CDR3 DNA: TGTGCCAGTACGAGCGGGAGCTACGAGCAGTACTTC
D gene: TRBD1; V gene: TRBV10-1; clone size: many; J gene: TRBJ1-1; CDR3 protein: CASSDTRTGDTEAFF; CDR3 DNA: TGCGCCAGCAGTGATACCCGGACAGGAGACACTGAAGCTTTCTTT
D gene: .; V gene: TRBV20-1; clone size: many; J gene: TRBJ1-1; CDR3 protein: CSASITMNTEAFF; CDR3 DNA: TGCAGTGCTAGCATCACCATGAACACTGAAGCTTTCTTT
D gene: .; V gene: TRBV19; clone size: many; J gene: TRBJ1-2; CDR3 protein: CASSLREAVHYGYTF; CDR3 DNA: TGTGCCAGTAGCCTCAGGGAGGCGGTTCACTATGGCTACACCTTC
D gene: TRBD1; V gene: TRBV6-2/TRBV6-3; clone size: few; J gene: TRBJ1-6; CDR3 protein: CASSYSRPGTGTGSPLHF; CDR3 DNA: TGTGCCAGCAGTTACTCCCGTCCCGGGACAGGGACCGGCTCACCCCTCCACTTT
D gene: TRBD2; V gene: TRBV20-1; clone size: many; J gene: TRBJ2-3; CDR3 protein: CSAPGTSYSTDTQYF; CDR3 DNA: TGCAGTGCCCCCGGGACTAGCTATAGCACAGATACGCAGTATTTT
D gene: TRBD1; V gene: TRBV25-1; clone size: many; J gene: TRBJ1-1; CDR3 protein: CASSDLDRVAFF; CDR3 DNA: TGTGCCAGCAGTGATTTAGACAGGGTGGCTTTCTTT
D gene: TRBD1; V gene: TRBV19; clone size: .; J gene: TRBJ2-1; CDR3 protein: CASSPLPGQHYNEQFF; CDR3 DNA: TGTGCCAGTAGCCCCTTACCGGGACAGCACTACAATGAGCAGTTCTTC
D gene: .; V gene: TRBV5-1; clone size: many; J gene: TRBJ2-5; CDR3 protein: CASARELQETQYF; CDR3 DNA: TGCGCCAGCGCCAGGGAACTCCAAGAGACCCAGTACTTC
D gene: .; V gene: TRBV11-2; clone size: .; J gene: TRBJ1-1; CDR3 protein: CASSRHGTNTEAFF; CDR3 DNA: TGTGCCAGCAGCAGACATGGTACGAACACTGAAGCTTTCTTT
D gene: TRBD1; V gene: TRBV12-3/TRBV12-4; clone size: .; J gene: TRBJ2-1; CDR3 protein: CASSPDRVGEQFF; CDR3 DNA: TGTGCCAGCAGTCCTGACAGGGTAGGTGAGCAGTTCTTC
D gene: .; V gene: TRBV6-1; clone size: .; J gene: TRBJ1-6; CDR3 protein: CASRQEPSVHF; CDR3 DNA: TGTGCCAGCAGGCAGGAGCCTTCAGTCCACTTT
D gene: .; V gene: TRBV30; clone size: many; J gene: TRBJ1-6; CDR3 protein: CAWSPGGSPLPLHF; CDR3 DNA: TGTGCCTGGAGTCCCGGGGGCAGTCCTCTCCCCCTCCACTTT
D gene: .; V gene: TRBV11-1; clone size: many; J gene: TRBJ1-6; CDR3 protein: CASSRGSPNYNSPLHF; CDR3 DNA: TGTGCCAGCAGCCGAGGGTCCCCGAATTATAATTCACCCCTCCACTTT
D gene: TRBD2; V gene: TRBV4-2; clone size: once; J gene: TRBJ2-3; CDR3 protein: CASSQALRGGGFTDTQYF; CDR3 DNA: TGTGCCAGCAGCCAAGCTCTTCGGGGGGGCGGCTTTACAGATACGCAGTATTTT
D gene: .; V gene: TRBV5-5; clone size: .; J gene: TRBJ1-1; CDR3 protein: CQPSGFWNTEAFF; CDR3 DNA: TGCCAGCCATCAGGGTTCTGGAACACTGAAGCTTTCTTT
D gene: .; V gene: TRBV6-1; clone size: many; J gene: TRBJ1-1; CDR3 protein: CASSDGSNTEAFF; CDR3 DNA: TGTGCCAGCAGTGATGGATCGAACACTGAAGCTTTCTTT
D gene: TRBD1; V gene: TRBV5-1; clone size: many; J gene: TRBJ2-1; CDR3 protein: CASSLFGTGATHEQFF; CDR3 DNA: TGCGCCAGCAGCTTGTTCGGGACAGGGGCCACCCATGAGCAGTTCTTC
D gene: TRBD2; V gene: TRBV27; clone size: many; J gene: TRBJ2-2; CDR3 protein: CASRRGGGAGTGELFF; CDR3 DNA: TGTGCCAGCCGACGGGGGGGGGGGGCGGGGACCGGGGAGCTGTTTTTT
D gene: .; V gene: TRBV28; clone size: many; J gene: TRBJ2-4; CDR3 protein: CASSGMTDRAKNIQYF; CDR3 DNA: TGTGCCAGCAGTGGAATGACAGACCGAGCCAAAAACATTCAGTACTTC
D gene: TRBD1; V gene: TRBV20-1; clone size: many; J gene: TRBJ2-1; CDR3 protein: CSARRPGQPYNEQFF; CDR3 DNA: TGCAGTGCTAGAAGGCCGGGACAGCCTTACAATGAGCAGTTCTTC
D gene: TRBD2; V gene: TRBV19; clone size: .; J gene: TRBJ2-1; CDR3 protein: CASSTGLANNEQFF; CDR3 DNA: TGTGCCAGTAGCACGGGACTAGCCAACAATGAGCAGTTCTTC
D gene: .; V gene: TRBV6-4; clone size: many; J gene: TRBJ1-1; CDR3 protein: CASKLEDSMNTEAFF; CDR3 DNA: TGTGCCAGCAAGTTAGAGGACTCAATGAACACTGAAGCTTTCTTT
D gene: .; V gene: TRBV20-1; clone size: few; J gene: TRBJ2-1; CDR3 protein: CSARTGSNEQFF; CDR3 DNA: TGCAGTGCTAGGACAGGCAGCAATGAGCAGTTCTTC